This T cell receptor (beta chain) derives from a study of blood T cells in healthy people across ages (dated by TCRdb to about 2015). Study-wide context: In model experiments, template switching captured about one uniquely barcoded TCR beta cDNA molecule for every two T cells. Using deep sequencing normalized with unique cDNA molecular identifiers, the study measured how TCR beta repertoire diversity changes with age. To avoid experimental bias, donors of different ages were distributed randomly across sequencing lanes. The study analyzed two additional independent replicas of 1 million unique cDNA reads from the same blood draw for two donors, one aged 18 to 30 and one aged 80 or older. Donors were grouped into four age groups: young (average 16 years), middle-aged (39), aged (roughly 62) and long-lived (roughly 80). Study-wide findings and limitations: Compared with the aged group, more naive CD4+ T cells, fewer expanded clones and increased TCR diversity were shown by the long-lived group, suggesting age selection. Because the CMV infection status of the donors was unknown, age-related changes in expanded clonotypes may potentially have been confounded. Estimates of total diversity based on one million sequenced T cells were considered lower bounds and underestimates. Observed TCR beta diversity per million T cells fell roughly linearly with age, and a significant reduction was already apparent by age roughly 40. Since profiling was done on bulk unsorted PBMCs, naive and antigen-experienced compartments could not be conclusively compared. Observed TCR beta diversity correlated strongly with the percentage of naive T cells measured by flow cytometry.

The method behind the library was 5' RACE. Sequencing used an Illumina HiSeq 2500. A second PCR of about 7 to 12 cycles was run with a J-beta primer mix and a sample-barcoded 5' primer. A template-switch 5' adaptor carrying 12 random nucleotides introduced a unique molecular identifier onto each TCR beta cDNA molecule. Each sample yielded at least 2.5 million CDR3-containing paired-end reads. First-strand cDNA was synthesized from all RNA with the Mint cDNA synthesis kit, primed by a TRBC-specific oligonucleotide. Following uracil-DNA glycosylase treatment, a first 18-cycle PCR with universal primers M1SS and BC2_uni_R was performed on all cDNA. The paper's data handling went like this. For normalization, 1 million high-quality reads were randomly selected from each sample, with every read carrying a distinct molecular identifier. Instead of being binned into consensus sequences, reads with shared molecular identifiers were discarded. MiTCR, run with a Q25 quality threshold and the strictest error-elimination algorithm, handled CDR3 identification, clonotype clustering and error correction. Lower-bound total TCR beta diversity was estimated with a nonparametric unseen species model using Euler transformation. TCRdb's own reprocessing of the public reads used fastp at Q25 and MiXCR and kept productive beta chains. Merged by CDR3 protein, the rows form single entries marked with the most common genes and DNA. The V and J calls shown here were made by TCRdb, not taken from the authors' results. This sample lists over 1,500,000 distinct CDR3 sequences; about 49% were detected once. The ten most abundant clones make up around 2.1% of the sample.

Systemically healthy Caucasian individuals from Russia, 35 to 50 in total and aged about 6 to 100 years, were included as donors. Around 10 milliliters of peripheral blood were collected from each donor into EDTA-treated Vacutainer tubes. Ficoll-Paque density-gradient centrifugation was used to isolate PBMCs, with at least 6.5 million obtained per sample. Total RNA, at least 5 micrograms per sample, was extracted from PBMCs with Trizol reagent. For every donor, flow cytometry on a PBMC aliquot measured the percentage of naive CD45RAhigh/CD27high T cells. The CDR3 numbers 17 residues from cysteine through phenylalanine. Kept here is only the CDR3 DNA, which spans 51 bases and is read in frame from base 1. Taken from the germline V gene, the CDR1 and CDR2 loops are SGHTA and FQGNSA. The trim is 1 base for V and 4 bases for J, with a gap of 19 bases between the germline ends. As concerns this clonotype: The antigen this receptor binds is unknown. Base qualities are not recorded, but no much larger clone differs from it by a single base.

Sequenced: blood. The chain joins TRBV7-2 to TRBJ2-5, with TRBD2 tentatively as D gene (5 bases match). The TCR comes from a woman in her thirties or forties in good health. The DNA sequence is as follows: TGTGCCAGCAGCTTAGAAAGGGCGGGTGGGAAGAGAGAGACCCAGTACTTC. Translated, this is CASSLERAGGKRETQYF.